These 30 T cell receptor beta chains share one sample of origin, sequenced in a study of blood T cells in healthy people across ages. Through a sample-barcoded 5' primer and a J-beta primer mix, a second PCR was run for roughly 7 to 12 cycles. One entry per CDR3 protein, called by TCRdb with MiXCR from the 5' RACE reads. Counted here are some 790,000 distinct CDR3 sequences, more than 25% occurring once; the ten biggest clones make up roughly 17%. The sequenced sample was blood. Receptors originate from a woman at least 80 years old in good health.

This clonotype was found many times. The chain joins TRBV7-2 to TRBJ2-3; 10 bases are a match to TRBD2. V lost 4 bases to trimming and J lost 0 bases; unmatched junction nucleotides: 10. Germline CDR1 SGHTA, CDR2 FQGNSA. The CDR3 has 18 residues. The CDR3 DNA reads TGTGCCAGCAGCTCCGCTAGCGGGGGATCAACTAGCACAGATACGCAGTATTTT. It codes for CASSSASGGSTSTDTQYF.

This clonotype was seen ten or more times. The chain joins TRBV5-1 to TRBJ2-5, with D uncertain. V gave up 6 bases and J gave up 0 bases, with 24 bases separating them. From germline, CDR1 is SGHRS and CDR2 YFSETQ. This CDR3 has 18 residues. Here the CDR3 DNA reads TGCGCCAGCACCCGACACCCCCTGAGTCCCACCAACCAAGAGACCCAGTACTTC. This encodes CASTRHPLSPTNQETQYF. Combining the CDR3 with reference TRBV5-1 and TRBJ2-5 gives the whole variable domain KAGVTQTPRYLIKTRGQQVTLSCSPISGHRSVSWYQQTPGQGLQFLFEYFSETQRNKGNFPGRFSGRQFSNSRSEMNVSTLELGDSALYLCASTRHPLSPTNQETQYFGPGTRLLVL.

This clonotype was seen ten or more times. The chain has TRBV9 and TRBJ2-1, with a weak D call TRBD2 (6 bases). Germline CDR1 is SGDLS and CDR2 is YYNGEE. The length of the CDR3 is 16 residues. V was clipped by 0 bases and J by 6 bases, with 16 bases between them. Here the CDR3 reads CASSVAHPGLLNEQFF. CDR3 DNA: TGTGCCAGCAGCGTAGCTCACCCAGGACTACTCAATGAGCAGTTCTTC.

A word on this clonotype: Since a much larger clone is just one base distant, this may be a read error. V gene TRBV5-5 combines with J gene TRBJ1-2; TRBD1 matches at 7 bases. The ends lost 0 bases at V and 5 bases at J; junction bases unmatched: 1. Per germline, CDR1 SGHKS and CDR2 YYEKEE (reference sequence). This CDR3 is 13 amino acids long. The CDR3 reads CASSLAGQYGYTF. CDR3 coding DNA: TGTGCCAGCAGCTTGGCGGGACAGTATGGCTACACCTTC.

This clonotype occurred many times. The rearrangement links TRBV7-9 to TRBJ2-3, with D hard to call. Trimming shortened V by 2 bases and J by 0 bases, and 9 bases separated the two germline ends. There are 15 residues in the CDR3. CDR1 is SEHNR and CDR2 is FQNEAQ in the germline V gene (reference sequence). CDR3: CASSLKQPSTDTQYF. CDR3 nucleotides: TGTGCCAGCAGCTTAAAGCAGCCTAGCACAGATACGCAGTATTTT.

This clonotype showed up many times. DNA of the CDR3: TGCGCCAGCAGCCGCCGCGGGGACCGCACAGATACGCAGTATTTT. This encodes CASSRRGDRTDTQYF. The chain has TRBV4-3 and TRBJ2-3, with D maybe TRBD2 (6 bases). This CDR3 has 15 amino acids. V lost 4 bases to trimming and J lost 1 base, with 12 bases between them. Germline-derived CDR1 and CDR2 are LGHNA and YSLEER.

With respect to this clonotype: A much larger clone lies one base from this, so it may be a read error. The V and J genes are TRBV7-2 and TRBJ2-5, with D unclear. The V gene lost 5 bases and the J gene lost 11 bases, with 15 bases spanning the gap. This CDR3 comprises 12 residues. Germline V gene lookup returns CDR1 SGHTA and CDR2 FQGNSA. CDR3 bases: TGTGCCAGCAGCGACCGATACAATGGGCAGTACTTC. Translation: CASSDRYNGQYF.

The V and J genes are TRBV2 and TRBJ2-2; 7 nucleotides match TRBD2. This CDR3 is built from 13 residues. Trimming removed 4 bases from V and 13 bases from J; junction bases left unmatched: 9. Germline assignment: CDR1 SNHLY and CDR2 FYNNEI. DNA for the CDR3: TGTGCCAGCAGTGGGGGGGGAAGGGACGTGCTGTTTTTT. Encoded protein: CASSGGGRDVLFF.

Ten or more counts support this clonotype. The CDR3 loop is CSAKRGVPTDTQYF. CDR3 sequence (DNA): TGCAGTGCTAAGCGGGGGGTCCCCACAGATACGCAGTATTTT. This rearrangement joins TRBV20-1 to TRBJ2-3, with 9 bases fitting TRBD2. Germline V CDR1 and CDR2: DFQATT, SNEGSKA (reference sequence). V dropped 4 bases and J dropped 2; count of bases not matched to a gene: 4. The CDR3 runs to 14 residues.

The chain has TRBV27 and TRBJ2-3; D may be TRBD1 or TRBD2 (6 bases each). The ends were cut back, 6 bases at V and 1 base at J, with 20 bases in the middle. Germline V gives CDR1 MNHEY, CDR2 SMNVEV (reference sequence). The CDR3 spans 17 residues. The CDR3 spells CASRGGPGAIGTDTQYF. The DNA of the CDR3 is TGTGCCAGCAGGGGGGGCCCGGGGGCTATAGGCACAGATACGCAGTATTTT.

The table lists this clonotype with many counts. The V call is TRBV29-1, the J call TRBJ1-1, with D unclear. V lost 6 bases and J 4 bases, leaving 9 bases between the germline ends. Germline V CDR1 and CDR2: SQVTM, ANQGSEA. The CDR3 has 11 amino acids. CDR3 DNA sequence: TGCAGCGTCGCGGGGTTCACTGAAGCTTTCTTT. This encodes CSVAGFTEAFF.

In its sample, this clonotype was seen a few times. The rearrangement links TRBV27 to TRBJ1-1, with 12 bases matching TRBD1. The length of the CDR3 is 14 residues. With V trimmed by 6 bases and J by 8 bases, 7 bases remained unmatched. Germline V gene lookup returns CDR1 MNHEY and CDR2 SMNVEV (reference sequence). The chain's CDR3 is CASRRPGQGAEAFF. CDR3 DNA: TGTGCCAGCAGACGACCGGGACAGGGGGCGGAAGCTTTCTTT.

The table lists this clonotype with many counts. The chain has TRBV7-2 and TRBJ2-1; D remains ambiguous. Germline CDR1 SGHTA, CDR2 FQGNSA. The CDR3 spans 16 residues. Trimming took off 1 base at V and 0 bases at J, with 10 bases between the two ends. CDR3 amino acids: CASSLVSQSSYNEQFF. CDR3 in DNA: TGTGCCAGCAGCTTAGTAAGTCAGAGCTCCTACAATGAGCAGTTCTTC.

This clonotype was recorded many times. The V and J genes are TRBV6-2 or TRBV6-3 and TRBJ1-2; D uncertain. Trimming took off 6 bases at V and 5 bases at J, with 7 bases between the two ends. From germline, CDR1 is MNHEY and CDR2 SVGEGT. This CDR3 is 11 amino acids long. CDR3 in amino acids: CASSKGYGYTF. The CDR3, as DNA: TGTGCCAGCAGCAAGGGATATGGCTACACCTTC.

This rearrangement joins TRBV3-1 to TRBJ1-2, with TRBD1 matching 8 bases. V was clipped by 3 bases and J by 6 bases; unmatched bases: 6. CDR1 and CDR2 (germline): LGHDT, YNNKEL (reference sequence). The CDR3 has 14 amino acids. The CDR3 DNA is TGTGCCAGCAGCCATAACCAGGGGGCGAATGGCTACACCTTC. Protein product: CASSHNQGANGYTF.

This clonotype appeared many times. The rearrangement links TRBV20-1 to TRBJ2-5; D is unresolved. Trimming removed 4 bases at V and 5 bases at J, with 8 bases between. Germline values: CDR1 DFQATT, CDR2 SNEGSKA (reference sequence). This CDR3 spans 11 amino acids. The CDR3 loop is CSATNLETQYF. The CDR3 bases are TGCAGTGCTACAAACTTGGAGACCCAGTACTTC.

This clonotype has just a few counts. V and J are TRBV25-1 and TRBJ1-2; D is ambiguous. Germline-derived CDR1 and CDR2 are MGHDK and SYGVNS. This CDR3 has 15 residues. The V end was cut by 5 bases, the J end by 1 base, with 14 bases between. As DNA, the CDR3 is TGTGCCAGCAGTAAGGGAACAGCGGGTAACTATGGCTACACCTTC. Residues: CASSKGTAGNYGYTF.

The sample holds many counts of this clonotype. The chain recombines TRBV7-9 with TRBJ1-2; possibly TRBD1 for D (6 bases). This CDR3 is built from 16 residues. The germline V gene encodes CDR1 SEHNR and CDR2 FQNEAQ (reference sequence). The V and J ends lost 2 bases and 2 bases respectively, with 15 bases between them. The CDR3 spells CASSLMGGAGNYGYTF. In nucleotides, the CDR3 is TGTGCCAGCAGCTTAATGGGGGGGGCCGGGAACTATGGCTACACCTTC.

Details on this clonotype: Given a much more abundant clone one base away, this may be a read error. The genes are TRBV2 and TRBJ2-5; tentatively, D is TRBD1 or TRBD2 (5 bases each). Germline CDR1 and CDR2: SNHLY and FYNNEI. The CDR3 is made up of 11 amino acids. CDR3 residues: CAGSSGYGEYF. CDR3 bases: TGTGCCGGCAGTTCAGGGTACGGGGAGTACTTC.

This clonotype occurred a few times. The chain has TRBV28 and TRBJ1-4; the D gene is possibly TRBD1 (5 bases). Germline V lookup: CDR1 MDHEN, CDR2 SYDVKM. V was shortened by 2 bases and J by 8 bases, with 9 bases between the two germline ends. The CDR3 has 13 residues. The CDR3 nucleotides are TGTGCCAGCAGTTTAGGGACGCGCGAAAAACTGTTTTTT. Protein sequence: CASSLGTREKLFF.

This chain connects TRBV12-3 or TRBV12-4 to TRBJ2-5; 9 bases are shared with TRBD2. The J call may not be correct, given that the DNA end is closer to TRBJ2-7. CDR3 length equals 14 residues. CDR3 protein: CASSSSGINYEQYF. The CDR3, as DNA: TGTGCCAGCAGTTCTAGCGGGATAAACTACGAGCAGTACTTC.

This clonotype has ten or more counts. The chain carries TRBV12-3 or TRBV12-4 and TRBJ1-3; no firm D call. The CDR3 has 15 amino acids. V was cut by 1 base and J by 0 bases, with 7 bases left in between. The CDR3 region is CASSLGAGSGNTIYF. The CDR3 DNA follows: TGTGCCAGCAGTTTAGGGGCGGGCTCTGGAAACACCATATATTTT.

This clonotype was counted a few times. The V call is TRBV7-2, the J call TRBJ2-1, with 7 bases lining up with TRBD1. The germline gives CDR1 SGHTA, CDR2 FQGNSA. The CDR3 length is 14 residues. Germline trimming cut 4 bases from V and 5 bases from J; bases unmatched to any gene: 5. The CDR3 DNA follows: TGTGCCAGCAGCTGGGGGACAGATAACAATGAGCAGTTCTTC. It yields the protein CASSWGTDNNEQFF.

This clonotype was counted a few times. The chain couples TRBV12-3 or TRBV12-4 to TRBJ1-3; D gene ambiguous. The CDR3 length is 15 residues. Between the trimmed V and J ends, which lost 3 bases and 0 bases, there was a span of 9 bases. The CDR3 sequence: CASSLGLISGNTIYF. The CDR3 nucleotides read TGTGCCAGCAGTTTGGGGTTAATCTCTGGAAACACCATATATTTT.

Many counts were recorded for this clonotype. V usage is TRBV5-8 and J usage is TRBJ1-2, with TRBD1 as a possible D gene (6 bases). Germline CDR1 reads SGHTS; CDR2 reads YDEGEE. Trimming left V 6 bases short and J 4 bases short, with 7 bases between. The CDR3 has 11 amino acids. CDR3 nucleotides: TGTGCCAGCAACAGGGTCTATGGCTACACCTTC. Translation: CASNRVYGYTF.

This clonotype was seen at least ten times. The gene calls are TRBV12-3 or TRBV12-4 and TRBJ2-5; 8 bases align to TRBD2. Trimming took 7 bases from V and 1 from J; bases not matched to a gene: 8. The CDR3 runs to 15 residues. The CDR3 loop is CASNKVAGFQETQYF. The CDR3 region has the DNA TGTGCCAGCAATAAGGTAGCGGGGTTCCAAGAGACCCAGTACTTC.

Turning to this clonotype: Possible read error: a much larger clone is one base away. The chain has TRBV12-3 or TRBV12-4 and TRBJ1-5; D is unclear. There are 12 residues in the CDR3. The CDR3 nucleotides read TGTGCCAGCAGGTTAGGGAAACAACCCCAGCATTTT. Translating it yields CASRLGKQPQHF.

The CDR3 bases are TGTGCCAGCAGCTTCGCTGGGGGGCGATTTCTCACTGAAGCTTTCTTT. Translation: CASSFAGGRFLTEAFF. The gene calls are TRBV11-2 and TRBJ1-1, with a tentative D call TRBD1 (6 bases). The germline gives CDR1 SGHAT, CDR2 FQNNGV. Trimming left V 3 bases short and J 4 bases short, with 18 bases between. The CDR3 is 16 residues long.

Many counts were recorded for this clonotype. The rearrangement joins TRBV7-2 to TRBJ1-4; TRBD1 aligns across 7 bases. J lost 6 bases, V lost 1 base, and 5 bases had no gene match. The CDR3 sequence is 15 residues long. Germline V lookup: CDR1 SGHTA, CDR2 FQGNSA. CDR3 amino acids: CASSLVRDSYEKLFF. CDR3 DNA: TGTGCCAGCAGCTTAGTTCGGGACAGCTATGAAAAACTGTTTTTT.

CDR3 in DNA: TGTGCCAGCAGCTTAGCGCGGGGGGTTTTTGGTGCGGATACGCAGTATTTT. Translating it yields CASSLARGVFGADTQYF. The chain combines TRBV7-2 with TRBJ2-3, with TRBD2 identical over 8 bases. V was clipped by 0 bases and J by 6 bases; unmatched bases: 11. The CDR3 is made up of 17 amino acids. Germline V lookup: CDR1 SGHTA, CDR2 FQGNSA.